This passage covers 22 T cell receptor beta chains from one sample sequenced in a study of Graves' ophthalmopathy and Graves' hyperthyroidism. For repertoire sequencing, the TCR beta CDR3 regions were amplified from RNA transcripts. The workflow started with a first-round RT-PCR run with HTBI primers and then moved on to a second-round multiplex PCR. One entry per CDR3 protein results from TCRdb running MiXCR on the multiplex PCR reads. This table holds about 740,000 distinct CDR3 sequences, 35% to 50% found once. The sample was peripheral blood. The source of these receptors is an adult man with Graves' ophthalmopathy.

There are many counts of this clonotype. The chain carries TRBV2 and TRBJ1-1; D possibly corresponds to TRBD1 (6 bases). The CDR3 has 14 residues. CDR1 is SNHLY, CDR2 FYNNEI, per germline. Trimming shortened V by 6 bases and J by 0 bases, and 11 bases separated the two germline ends. The CDR3 is CASRHRTVNTEAFF. In DNA, the CDR3 is TGTGCCAGCAGGCACCGGACAGTGAACACTGAAGCTTTCTTT.

The J gene is TRBJ2-5, the V gene TRBV11-2; TRBD1 is a possible D gene (6 bases). The CDR3 runs 16 residues. Germline V gene sequence: CDR1 SGHAT, CDR2 FQNNGV. V lost 5 bases and J 3 bases, leaving 19 bases between the germline ends. CDR3: CASSPRTEGDKETQYF. The CDR3 DNA sequence: TGTGCCAGCAGCCCGCGGACAGAGGGGGATAAAGAGACCCAGTACTTC.

V usage is TRBV2 and J usage is TRBJ1-2; D call uncertain. The CDR3 length is 14 residues. Germline CDR1 SNHLY, CDR2 FYNNEI. V was cut by 1 base and J by 4 bases, with 10 bases left in between. The CDR3 sequence is CASSEGRSGYGYTF. In DNA form, the CDR3 reads TGTGCCAGCAGTGAAGGCAGGAGTGGCTATGGCTACACCTTC.

This clonotype was picked up a small number of times. This chain links TRBV15 with TRBJ2-5; a weak D match, TRBD1 (5 bases). This CDR3 region has 17 residues. Germline values: CDR1 LNHNV, CDR2 YYDKDF (reference sequence). Trimming left V 3 bases short and J 3 bases short, with 20 bases between. CDR3 sequence reads: CATSRRPGRERKETQYF. CDR3 coding DNA: TGTGCCACCAGCAGGCGGCCGGGCAGGGAAAGAAAAGAGACCCAGTACTTC.

Ten or more counts support this clonotype. V is TRBV7-9 and J is TRBJ1-6, with 9 bases matching TRBD1. Per the germline V gene, CDR1 is SEHNR and CDR2 is FQNEAQ (reference sequence). The CDR3 covers 14 residues. V shed 5 bases and J 10 bases; nucleotides not matched to a gene: 6. Written as DNA, the CDR3 is TGTGCCAGCAGCCGGTCTGGGACAGGGTCACCCCTCCACTTT. Amino acid sequence: CASSRSGTGSPLHF.

This clonotype occurred many times. The chain couples TRBV7-8 to TRBJ2-7, with 10 bases lining up with TRBD1. V was pared by 5 bases and J by 2 bases, with 12 bases of the junction left unmatched. The CDR3 consists of 17 residues. CDR1 and CDR2 (germline): SGHVS, FQNEAQ. The CDR3 DNA reads TGTGCCAGCAGCCTCTCGGGGACAGGGGAGGGGCCCTACGAGCAGTACTTC. Amino acid sequence: CASSLSGTGEGPYEQYF.

This clonotype has a handful of counts. The rearrangement uses TRBV11-2 and TRBJ2-5; the D gene is possibly TRBD2 (6 bases). V was shortened by 6 bases and J by 5 bases, with 28 bases between the two germline ends. The CDR3 is 18 amino acids. From germline, CDR1 is SGHAT and CDR2 FQNNGV. Here the CDR3 DNA reads TGTGCCAGCAGTTCACGCCAAATTTGGGGGGTCGGTAAGGAGACCCAGTACTTC. Protein sequence: CASSSRQIWGVGKETQYF. The full variable domain, its missing parts supplied by reference TRBV11-2 and TRBJ2-5, is EAGVAQSPRYKIIEKRQSVAFWCNPISGHATLYWYQQILGQGPKLLIQFQNNGVVDDSQLPKDRFSAERLKGVDSTLKIQPAKLEDSAVYLCASSSRQIWGVGKETQYFGPGTRLLVL.

There are many counts of this clonotype. The V call is TRBV2, the J call TRBJ1-6; the match to TRBD1 covers 9 bases. J gave up 13 bases and V 6 bases, and 7 bases lay outside the gene matches. CDR1 is SNHLY and CDR2 is FYNNEI in the germline V gene. The CDR3 loop spans 13 amino acids. The CDR3 loop reads CASSSGQGTPLHF. The CDR3 region has the DNA TGTGCCAGCAGCTCGGGACAGGGAACCCCCCTCCACTTT.

CDR3 amino acids: CASRELGQGSYNEAFF. The CDR3 DNA sequence: TGTGCCAGCAGGGAATTGGGACAGGGCTCCTACAATGAAGCTTTCTTT. This chain links TRBV2 with TRBJ1-1; 9 bases agree with TRBD1. The V gene end was trimmed by 6 bases and the J gene end by 7 bases; junction bases not matched to a gene: 15. The CDR3 is made up of 16 amino acids. Germline V gives CDR1 SNHLY, CDR2 FYNNEI.

J is TRBJ2-1 and V is TRBV25-1; 8 bases are shared with TRBD2. CDR3 size: 15 residues. Germline CDR1 MGHDK, CDR2 SYGVNS. The trim removed 6 bases at V and 4 bases at J, leaving 8 bases unmatched. CDR3 nucleotide sequence: TGTGCCAGCAGCCCCCAGGTAGCGGGGTACAATGAGCAGTTCTTC. Protein product: CASSPQVAGYNEQFF. Full variable domain (missing parts from reference TRBV25-1 and TRBJ2-1): EADIYQTPRYLVIGTGKKITLECSQTMGHDKMYWYQQDPGMELHLIHYSYGVNSTEKGDLSSESTVSRIRTEHFPLTLESARPSHTSQYLCASSPQVAGYNEQFFGPGTRLTVL.

The chain is built from TRBV20-1 and TRBJ2-5; no definite D call. Looked up from germline, CDR1 is DFQATT and CDR2 is SNEGSKA (reference sequence). Trimming stripped 3 bases from V and 5 bases from J, with 10 bases between. The CDR3 spans 12 residues. This CDR3 reads CSARSPAETQYF. DNA for the CDR3: TGCAGTGCTAGGTCCCCGGCGGAGACCCAGTACTTC.

The CDR3 region has the DNA TGTGCCAGCAGTGGATCTAGCGGGAGGGGATGGCAAGAGACCCAGTACTTC. Encoded protein: CASSGSSGRGWQETQYF. This chain links TRBV7-8 with TRBJ2-5, with TRBD2 matching 12 bases. The CDR3 is 17 amino acids. The trim removed 6 bases at V and 2 bases at J, leaving 10 bases unmatched. Germline loops: CDR1 SGHVS, CDR2 FQNEAQ.

The chain carries TRBV12-3 or TRBV12-4 and TRBJ2-7, with D possibly TRBD2 on 6 matching bases. This CDR3 comprises 14 residues. The V and J ends lost 5 bases and 2 bases respectively, with 13 bases between them. The CDR3 region has the DNA TGTGCCAGCAGTCTCTCAGGGAGGCCCTACGAGCAGTACTTC. Protein product: CASSLSGRPYEQYF.

This clonotype was seen a few times. V and J are TRBV5-1 and TRBJ1-1; possibly TRBD1 for D (6 bases). Germline CDR1 SGHRS, CDR2 YFSETQ. V was trimmed by 2 bases and J by 7 bases, leaving 12 bases between them. The CDR3 runs 13 residues. CDR3 bases: TGCGCCAGCAGCTTCTTGGGACACGGTGAAGCTTTCTTT. Protein product: CASSFLGHGEAFF.

For this clonotype: Since a much larger clone is just one base distant, this may be a read error. This chain links TRBV19 with TRBJ1-4, with D unresolved. This CDR3 has 11 amino acids. Germline V gene sequence: CDR1 LNHDA, CDR2 SQIVND (reference sequence). Deletions cut 8 bases from V and 7 bases from J, with 8 bases between. The CDR3 DNA is TGTGCCAGTTCGAATTTTGAAAAACTGTTTTTT. This sequence encodes CASSNFEKLFF. The variable domain in full, with the rest retrieved from reference TRBV19 and TRBJ1-4, is DGGITQSPKYLFRKEGQNVTLSCEQNLNHDAMYWYRQDPGQGLRLIYYSQIVNDFQKGDIAEGYSVSREKKESFPLTVTSAQKNPTAFYLCASSNFEKLFFGSGTQLSVL.

The V call is TRBV20-1, the J call TRBJ2-7; 8 bases map to TRBD1. V lost 4 bases, J lost 3 bases, and 8 bases stayed unmatched. CDR1 is DFQATT and CDR2 is SNEGSKA in the germline V gene (reference sequence). The CDR3 loop spans 14 amino acids. The CDR3 DNA reads TGCAGTGCTAATGACAGGGGACTCGGCTACGAGCAGTACTTC. This sequence encodes CSANDRGLGYEQYF.

In this sample, this clonotype turned up many times. The J gene is TRBJ1-6, the V gene TRBV27, with D uncertain. V lost 5 bases and J lost 9, with 17 bases in between. The CDR3 loop spans 15 amino acids. CDR1 is MNHEY, CDR2 SMNVEV, per germline (reference sequence). In DNA, the CDR3 is TGTGCCAGCAGTCTCTACGAAGGAGTAGGTTCACCCCTCCACTTT. Encoded protein: CASSLYEGVGSPLHF.

This clonotype was found many times. The chain uses TRBV6-6 and TRBJ1-2; D call uncertain. V was cut by 4 bases and J by 4 bases, with 19 bases left in between. This CDR3 has 16 amino acids. Germline-derived CDR1 and CDR2 are MNHNY and SVGAGI (reference sequence). CDR3 loop: CASSSHEGMESYGYTF. CDR3 nucleotides: TGTGCCAGCAGTTCCCATGAGGGTATGGAGAGCTATGGCTACACCTTC.

This clonotype was observed many times. The V call is TRBV7-9, the J call TRBJ1-2; weak D call: TRBD1 (6 bases). This CDR3 is 13 amino acids long. With 1 base removed from V and 8 bases from J, the gap between germline ends came to 11 bases. Germline CDR1 reads SEHNR; CDR2 reads FQNEAQ (reference sequence). The CDR3 nucleotides are TGTGCCAGCAGCTTAGGACCAGGGGAAGGCTACACCTTC. This codes for CASSLGPGEGYTF.

As regards this clonotype: A junction boundary mismatches the germline segment, possibly from a read error. The CDR3 spells CASSQERRSYGYTF. In DNA, the CDR3 is TGTGCCAGCAGCCAAGAGAGAAGGAGCTATGGCTACACCTTC. The rearrangement joins TRBV15 to TRBJ1-2, with D hard to call. Germline loops: CDR1 LNHNV, CDR2 YYDKDF (reference sequence). This CDR3 is built from 14 residues. Filled out from reference TRBV15 and TRBJ1-2, the complete variable domain reads DAMVIQNPRYQVTQFGKPVTLSCSQTLNHNVMYWYQQKSSQAPKLLFHYYDKDFNNEADTPDNFQSRRPNTSFCFLDIRSPGLGDTAMYLCASSQERRSYGYTFGSGTRLTVV.

Ten or more counts support this clonotype. J is TRBJ2-5 and V is TRBV9; D call uncertain. Germline CDR1 is SGDLS and CDR2 is YYNGEE. The ends were cut back, 4 bases at V and 4 bases at J, with 11 bases in the middle. This CDR3 has 13 residues. CDR3: CASSFGEVETQYF. The CDR3 nucleotides are TGTGCCAGCAGCTTCGGTGAGGTAGAGACCCAGTACTTC.

In its sample, this clonotype was seen once. This chain joins TRBV12-3 or TRBV12-4 and TRBJ1-1, with a weak D call TRBD1 (5 bases). The V gene lost 6 bases and the J gene lost 4 bases, with 24 bases spanning the gap. The CDR3 spans 17 residues. The CDR3 DNA reads as TGTGCCAGCAGCTTGGAAACTTTTGGGGGAAGGGTCACTGAAGCTTTCTTT. It yields the protein CASSLETFGGRVTEAFF.